Described below is a single T cell receptor beta chain sequence and its context. Its antigen specificity is not known. Per-base quality was not reported, and no clone a single base away is much larger than it. The data belong to a study of cytomegalovirus exposure and HLA in healthy donors (dated by TCRdb to about 2017). As for the study more broadly: According to a later analysis, one platform produced both the 110 or so validation repertoires and the roughly 640 repertoires of the first cohort. The study was designed to test whether signatures of past pathogen exposure could be identified by cataloging public T cell receptors. A separate validation cohort of roughly 130 different subjects was used in addition to the roughly 670-subject first cohort. High-throughput TCR immunosequencing, statistical association of individual TCRs with disease status, and machine learning were combined to predict cytomegalovirus infection status.

Results and caveats for the whole study, not just this receptor: The study gave a list of some 150 TCR beta chains associated with cytomegalovirus. The authors suggested that the approach could potentially be generalized to other disease states and immunological phenotypes. In vitro tests confirmed that a few of the cytomegalovirus-associated TCR beta chains recognize cytomegalovirus antigens. In a later analysis, TCRs clustered in the first cohort were found to also tend to co-occur in the roughly 130 validation repertoires, with approximately 94% of cluster scores above 0. While some public TCRs were present in many individuals, most TCR sequences turned up only very rarely across donors. A later analysis had no HLA typing for the validation cohort, so co-occurrence there was scored across all 130 or so repertoires. The classifier was reported to diagnose cytomegalovirus status with high specificity and sensitivity in both the original and validation cohorts.

Donors formed part of the validation cohort, which comprised 120 subjects and was distinct from the first cohort of 670 or so subjects. The germline V gene (reference sequence) gives CDR1 as LNHDA and CDR2 as SQIVND. V is pared back by 7 bases and J by 3 bases, with 13 bases lying between the germline termini. The CDR3 measures 14 amino acids from cysteine to phenylalanine. This entry keeps only the CDR3 DNA: 42 bases, framed from base 1. Libraries were made using the immunoSEQ multiplex PCR assay. In the source study's methods: A statistical classification framework was developed to diagnose cytomegalovirus status using the catalog of TCR beta chain sequences. Imported from immuneACCESS, the table was reduced by TCRdb to in-frame sequences with V and J called. These copies leave out some clones; in studies compared against another copy, an unresolved V gene accounts for under half, and the cause of the remainder is not known. D and trimming come from the DNA, and the V and J calls and clone size come from that table. This sample has about 82,000 clones in its table, and 85% to 95% of those were observed once. The ten most abundant clones make up more than 0.6% of the sample.

The receptor was isolated from a woman under 30 in good health and CMV-seronegative. The sequence is built from TRBV19 and TRBJ1-3; a tentative D match to TRBD1 spans 5 bases. Sequenced input: PBMCs. The DNA sequence is TGTGCCAGTACTTCCCAGGGCCGTGGAAACACCATATATTTT. It is translated as CASTSQGRGNTIYF.